This passage covers 4 T cell receptor beta chains from one sample sequenced in a study of PD-1 blockade in classical Hodgkin lymphoma (TCRdb year 2020). Library generation was performed with the immunoSEQ multiplex PCR assay. TCRdb mirrors the immuneACCESS table, restricted to in-frame sequences. Some clones are absent from its copies; in checked studies, under half trace to an unresolved V gene, and the reason for the others is unknown. Within this sample are approximately 45,000 clones, with more than 75% of them counted one time only. Of the sample, about 5.3% falls within the top ten clones. In light of the paper, this sample's time point label describes: newly diagnosed, previously untreated cHL patient sample. Sample: peripheral blood mononuclear cells (PBMCs). The receptors stem from a human donor with classical Hodgkin lymphoma.

The rearrangement uses TRBV4-1 and TRBJ1-4; tentatively, D is TRBD1 (5 bases). Germline-derived CDR1 and CDR2 are MGHRA and YSYEKL. Trimming removed 7 bases at V and 0 bases at J, with 12 bases between. There are 15 residues in the CDR3. This chain's CDR3 is CASNLGVPTNEKLFF. The CDR3, as DNA: TGCGCCAGCAACCTGGGGGTCCCAACTAATGAAAAACTGTTTTTT.

This clone was found a few times. The V and J genes are TRBV5-6 and TRBJ1-5; no firm D call. V lost 0 bases to trimming and J lost 5 bases, with 6 bases between them. CDR1 SGHDT and CDR2 YYEEEE come from the germline V gene. CDR3 length equals 13 residues. CDR3 region: CASSLGVDQPQHF. DNA for the CDR3: TGTGCCAGCAGCTTGGGTGTTGATCAGCCCCAGCATTTT.

This chain uses TRBV27 with TRBJ2-6, with 9 bases that match TRBD1. Germline-derived CDR1 and CDR2 are MNHEY and SMNVEV (reference sequence). CDR3 size: 18 residues. The V gene end was trimmed by 5 bases and the J gene end by 1 base; junction bases not matched to a gene: 9. CDR3 coding DNA: TGTGCCAGCAGTCCCCTGGGACAGGGACGGTCTGGGGCCAACGTCCTGACTTTC. This codes for CASSPLGQGRSGANVLTF.

This chain joins TRBV6-1 and TRBJ1-5; D is ambiguous. Trimming took off 3 bases at V and 5 bases at J, with 5 bases between the two ends. Germline lookup yields CDR1 MNHNS and CDR2 SASEGT. CDR3 size: 12 residues. CDR3 residues: CASSESDQPQHF. The CDR3 DNA sequence: TGTGCCAGCAGTGAGTCGGATCAGCCCCAGCATTTT.